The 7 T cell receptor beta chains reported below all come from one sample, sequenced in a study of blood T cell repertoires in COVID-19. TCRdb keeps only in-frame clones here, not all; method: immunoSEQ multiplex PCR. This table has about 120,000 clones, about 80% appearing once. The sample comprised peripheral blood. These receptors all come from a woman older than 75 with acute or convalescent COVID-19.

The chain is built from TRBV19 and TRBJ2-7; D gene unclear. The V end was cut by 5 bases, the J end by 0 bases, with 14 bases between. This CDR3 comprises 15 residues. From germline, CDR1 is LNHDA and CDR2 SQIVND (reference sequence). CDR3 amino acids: CASSLSTFYSYEQYF. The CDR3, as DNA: TGTGCCAGTAGTCTTTCGACATTCTACTCCTACGAGCAGTACTTC.

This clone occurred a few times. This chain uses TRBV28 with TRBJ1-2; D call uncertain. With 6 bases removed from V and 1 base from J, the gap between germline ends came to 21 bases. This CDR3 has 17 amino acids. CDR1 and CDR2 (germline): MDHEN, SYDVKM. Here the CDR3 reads CASRSVKLLTLNYGYTF. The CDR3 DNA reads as TGTGCCAGCAGGTCCGTCAAACTACTCACCCTTAACTATGGCTACACCTTC.

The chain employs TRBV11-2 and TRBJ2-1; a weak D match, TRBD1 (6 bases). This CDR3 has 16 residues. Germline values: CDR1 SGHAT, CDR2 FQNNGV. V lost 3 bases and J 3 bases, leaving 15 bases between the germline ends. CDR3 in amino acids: CASSFQGLRGYNEQFF. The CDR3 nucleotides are TGTGCCAGCAGCTTCCAGGGGCTCAGGGGCTACAATGAGCAGTTCTTC.

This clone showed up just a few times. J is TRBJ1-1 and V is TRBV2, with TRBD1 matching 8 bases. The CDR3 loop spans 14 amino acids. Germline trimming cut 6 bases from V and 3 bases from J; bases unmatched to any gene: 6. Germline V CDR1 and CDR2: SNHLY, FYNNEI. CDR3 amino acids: CASRDREKDTEAFF. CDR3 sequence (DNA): TGTGCCAGCAGGGACAGGGAAAAGGACACTGAAGCTTTCTTT.

CDR3 amino acids: CSVERGLNTEAFF. Written as DNA, the CDR3 is TGCAGCGTTGAAAGGGGCTTGAACACTGAAGCTTTCTTT. V gene TRBV29-1 combines with J gene TRBJ1-1, with a possible D match to TRBD1 (5 bases). V was pared by 2 bases and J by 0 bases, with 7 bases between. The CDR3 sequence is 13 residues long. CDR1 SQVTM and CDR2 ANQGSEA come from the germline V gene.

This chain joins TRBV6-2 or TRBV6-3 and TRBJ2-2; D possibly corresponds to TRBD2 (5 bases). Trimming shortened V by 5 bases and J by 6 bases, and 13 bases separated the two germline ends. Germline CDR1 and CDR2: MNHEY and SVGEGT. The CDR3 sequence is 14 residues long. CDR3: CASSRIEEAGELFF. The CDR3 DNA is TGTGCCAGCAGTCGGATTGAGGAGGCCGGGGAGCTGTTTTTT.

This CDR3 is CASSKEEASPYEQYF. The CDR3 bases are TGTGCCAGCAGTAAGGAGGAGGCATCCCCCTACGAGCAGTACTTC. The chain is built from TRBV2 and TRBJ2-7, with D tentatively TRBD2 (5 bases). V shed 5 bases and J shed 2 bases, with 16 bases lying between them. Germline V gene data show CDR1 as SNHLY and CDR2 as FYNNEI. This CDR3 is 15 amino acids long.